The next 5 T cell receptor beta chains were all read from a single sample in a study of Graves' ophthalmopathy and Graves' hyperthyroidism. The study amplified TCR beta CDR3 regions using RNA transcripts. RT-PCR with HTBI primers came first, then second-round multiplex PCR. TCRdb re-called the multiplex PCR reads through MiXCR, storing one row per CDR3 protein. This sample has some 1.1 million distinct CDR3 sequences; about 38% occur once, and the top ten carry around 10%. Sequencing input: peripheral blood or thyroid tissue (not recorded which). Every receptor here comes from an adult man with Graves' hyperthyroidism.

V is TRBV7-2 and J is TRBJ2-5, with 9 nucleotides matching TRBD1. The CDR3 covers 15 residues. Trimming at V came to 7 bases and at J to 5 bases, leaving 11 bases not matched to a gene. Germline loops: CDR1 SGHTA, CDR2 FQGNSA. In nucleotides, the CDR3 is TGTGCCAGCACCCGAAGTGGGACAGGGCTCGAGACCCAGTACTTC. As protein: CASTRSGTGLETQYF.

The sample holds a few counts of this clonotype. Given a much more abundant clone one base away, this may be a read error. The chain carries TRBV2 and TRBJ2-5; D is perhaps TRBD2 (6 bases). Germline V lookup: CDR1 SNHLY, CDR2 FYNNEI. CDR3 length: 14 residues. The CDR3 here is CASSLRFWRETQHF. CDR3 DNA: TGTGCCAGCAGTTTGCGGTTTTGGAGGGAGACCCAGCACTTC. The full variable domain, rest sourced from reference TRBV2 and TRBJ2-5, is EPEVTQTPSHQVTQMGQEVILRCVPISNHLYFYWYRQILGQKVEFLVSFYNNEISEKSEIFDDQFSVERPDGSNFTLKIRSTKLEDSAMYFCASSLRFWRETQHFGPGTRLLVL.

This clonotype was seen a handful of times. The chain couples TRBV9 to TRBJ2-2; 7 bases are a match to TRBD2. The V gene's germline CDR1 is SGDLS and CDR2 YYNGEE. J gave up 4 bases and V 3 bases, and 3 bases lay outside the gene matches. The CDR3 has 14 amino acids. The CDR3 DNA follows: TGTGCCAGCAGCGCTAGCGGAACCACCGGGGAGCTGTTTTTT. It translates to CASSASGTTGELFF.

In the case of this clonotype: Mismatch with germline at one junction end may stem from a read error. The CDR3 reads CASSSREMGWTGELFF. The CDR3 DNA follows: TGTGCCAGCAGCTCTCGGGAGATGGGTTGGACCGGGGAGCTGTTTTTT. This rearrangement joins TRBV4-1 to TRBJ2-2; D is perhaps TRBD2 (6 bases). This CDR3 region has 16 residues. Germline lookup yields CDR1 MGHRA and CDR2 YSYEKL.

This clonotype came up a few times. The chain joins TRBV10-3 to TRBJ1-1, with 8 bases aligning to TRBD1. The germline gives CDR1 ENHRY, CDR2 SYGVKD. The CDR3 runs 17 residues. The junction had 9 bases not matched to a gene; V was cut back by 2 bases and J by 1 base. CDR3 bases: TGTGCCATCAGTGAGGGACAGGGATATAGAAAGAACACTGAAGCTTTCTTT. Encoded protein: CAISEGQGYRKNTEAFF.